The subject of this entry is one T cell receptor (beta chain). Its matching antigen is unknown. This specimen belongs to a study of CD8 T cells in Susac syndrome. General study points: Maximal CD8+ clonal expansion in Susac was observed within TEMRA cells and among active patients. The number of Susac-specific public clones found was sixteen in total CD8+ repertoires and a few in CD8+ TEMRA repertoires.

After extraction with the RNeasy kit, 0.5 to 1 ug of the RNA was reverse transcribed using random hexamers. TCRdb re-analysed the immunoSEQ multiplex PCR reads in MiXCR, keeping a single row per CDR3 protein. The table lists about 130,000 distinct CDR3 sequences, over 85% of them singletons, with approximately 0.22% in the top ten. Per germline, CDR1 LGHDT and CDR2 YNNKEL (reference sequence). The CDR3 length is 16 residues. V lost 2 bases to trimming and J lost 2 bases; unmatched junction nucleotides: 4. Sequenced material: CD8+ T cells from PBMCs. The TCR sequence derives from a human donor with Susac syndrome. J is TRBJ2-2 and V is TRBV3-1, with 8 bases lining up with TRBD1. CDR3 region: CASSQFGQGNTGELFF. CDR3 in DNA: TGTGCCAGCAGCCAATTCGGACAGGGCAACACCGGGGAGCTGTTTTTT.